The entry below describes one T cell receptor beta chain. The sample originates from a study of cytomegalovirus exposure and HLA in healthy donors. PCR amplification relied on 60 Vbeta primers (plus 13 Jbeta primers). Clones were read by immunoSEQ multiplex PCR, and TCRdb kept only the in-frame ones, dropping some. In the table there are 60,000 or so clones, approximately 80% of which are singletons. J lost 9 bases, V lost 0 bases, and 1 base had no gene match. The CDR3 is 13 residues long. Germline V gene sequence: CDR1 MDHEN, CDR2 SYDVKM. The specimen was PBMCs. The gene calls are TRBV28 and TRBJ2-2; TRBD2 matches at 7 bases. The receptor comes from a female donor in good health and CMV-seronegative. This chain's CDR3 is CASSLWGGRELFF. In DNA, the CDR3 is TGTGCCAGCAGTTTATGGGGAGGGCGGGAGCTGTTTTTT.